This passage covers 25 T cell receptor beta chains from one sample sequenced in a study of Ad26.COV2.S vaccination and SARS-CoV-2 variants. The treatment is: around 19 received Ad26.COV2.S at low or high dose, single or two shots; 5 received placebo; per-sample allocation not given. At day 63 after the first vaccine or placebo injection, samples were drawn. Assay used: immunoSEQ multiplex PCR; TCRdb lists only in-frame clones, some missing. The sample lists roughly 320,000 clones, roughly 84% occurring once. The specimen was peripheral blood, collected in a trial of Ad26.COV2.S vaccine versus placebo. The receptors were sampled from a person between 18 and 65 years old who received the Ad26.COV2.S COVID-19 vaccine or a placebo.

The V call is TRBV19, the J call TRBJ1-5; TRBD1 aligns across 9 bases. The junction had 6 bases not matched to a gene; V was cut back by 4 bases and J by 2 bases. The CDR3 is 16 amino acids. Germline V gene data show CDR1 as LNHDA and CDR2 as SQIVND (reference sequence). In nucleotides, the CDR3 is TGTGCCAGTAGTAAACAGGGGGCGTCTGGCAATCAGCCCCAGCATTTT. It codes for CASSKQGASGNQPQHF.

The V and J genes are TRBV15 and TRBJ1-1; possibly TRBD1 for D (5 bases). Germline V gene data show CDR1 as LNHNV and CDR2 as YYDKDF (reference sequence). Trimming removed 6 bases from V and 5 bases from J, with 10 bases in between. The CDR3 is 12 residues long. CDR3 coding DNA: TGTGCCACCAGAGCTGGGGGGACTGAAGCTTTCTTT. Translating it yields CATRAGGTEAFF.

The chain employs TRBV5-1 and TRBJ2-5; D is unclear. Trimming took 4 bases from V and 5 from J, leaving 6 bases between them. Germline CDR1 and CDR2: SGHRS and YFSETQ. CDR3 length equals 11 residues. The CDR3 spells CASSNTETQYF. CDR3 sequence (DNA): TGCGCCAGCAGCAATACGGAGACCCAGTACTTC.

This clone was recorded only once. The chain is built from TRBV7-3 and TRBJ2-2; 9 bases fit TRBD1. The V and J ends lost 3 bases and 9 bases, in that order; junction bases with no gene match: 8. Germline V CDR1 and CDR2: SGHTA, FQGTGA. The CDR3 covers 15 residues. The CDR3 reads CASSFPGQGRRELFF. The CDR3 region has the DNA TGTGCCAGCAGCTTTCCGGGACAGGGTCGTCGGGAGCTGTTTTTT.

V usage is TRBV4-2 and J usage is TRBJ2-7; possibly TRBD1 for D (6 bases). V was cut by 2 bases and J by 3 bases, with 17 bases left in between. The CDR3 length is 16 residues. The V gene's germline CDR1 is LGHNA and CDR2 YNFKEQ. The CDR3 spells CASSQPLLARGYEQYF. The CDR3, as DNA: TGTGCCAGCAGCCAACCCCTCCTGGCCAGGGGCTACGAGCAGTACTTC.

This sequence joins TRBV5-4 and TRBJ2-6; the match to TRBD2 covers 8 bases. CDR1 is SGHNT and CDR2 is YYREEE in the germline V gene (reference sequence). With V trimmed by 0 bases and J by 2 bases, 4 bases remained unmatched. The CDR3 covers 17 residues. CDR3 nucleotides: TGTGCCAGCAGCTTGGTTGGCGGGGGGACTGGGGCCAACGTCCTGACTTTC. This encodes CASSLVGGGTGANVLTF.

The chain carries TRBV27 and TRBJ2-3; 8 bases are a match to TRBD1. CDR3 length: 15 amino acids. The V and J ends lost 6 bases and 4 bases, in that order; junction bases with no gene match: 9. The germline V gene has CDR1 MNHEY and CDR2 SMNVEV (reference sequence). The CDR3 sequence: CASRYQGAWADTQYF. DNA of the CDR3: TGTGCCAGCAGATACCAGGGGGCTTGGGCAGATACGCAGTATTTT.

This CDR3 is CASSARLGNTGELFF. CDR3 DNA sequence: TGTGCCAGCAGTGCCCGATTAGGAAACACCGGGGAGCTGTTTTTT. J is TRBJ2-2 and V is TRBV6-1; D is unclear. CDR3 length: 15 amino acids. CDR1 is MNHNS, CDR2 SASEGT, per germline. V lost 4 bases, J lost 2 bases, and 11 bases lay in between.

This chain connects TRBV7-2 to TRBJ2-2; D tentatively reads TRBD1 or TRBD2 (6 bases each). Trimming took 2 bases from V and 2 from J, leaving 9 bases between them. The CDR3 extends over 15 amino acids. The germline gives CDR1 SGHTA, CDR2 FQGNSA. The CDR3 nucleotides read TGTGCCAGCAGCTTAAGGGGGGCAAACACCGGGGAGCTGTTTTTT. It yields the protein CASSLRGANTGELFF.

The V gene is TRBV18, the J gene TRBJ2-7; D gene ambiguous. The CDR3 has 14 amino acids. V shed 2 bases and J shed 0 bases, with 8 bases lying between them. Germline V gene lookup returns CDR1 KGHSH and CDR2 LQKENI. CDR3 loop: CASSPKESSYEQYF. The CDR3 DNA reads TGTGCCAGCTCACCAAAAGAATCCTCCTACGAGCAGTACTTC.

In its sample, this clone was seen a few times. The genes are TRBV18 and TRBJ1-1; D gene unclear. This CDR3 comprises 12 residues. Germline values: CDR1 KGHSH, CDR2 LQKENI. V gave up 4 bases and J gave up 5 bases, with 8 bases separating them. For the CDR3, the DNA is TGTGCCAGCTCACGATCCGGGACTGAAGCTTTCTTT. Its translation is CASSRSGTEAFF.

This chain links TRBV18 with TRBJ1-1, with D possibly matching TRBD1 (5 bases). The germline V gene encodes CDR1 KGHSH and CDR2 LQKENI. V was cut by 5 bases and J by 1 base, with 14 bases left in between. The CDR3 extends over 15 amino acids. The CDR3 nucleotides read TGTGCCAGCTCAAGCTTTGGGGGGGAGAACACTGAAGCTTTCTTT. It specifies CASSSFGGENTEAFF.

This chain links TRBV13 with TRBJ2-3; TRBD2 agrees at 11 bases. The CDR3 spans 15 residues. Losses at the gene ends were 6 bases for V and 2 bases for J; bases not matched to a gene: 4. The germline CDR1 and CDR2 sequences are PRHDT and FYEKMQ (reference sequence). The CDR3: CASSLAGGYTDTQYF. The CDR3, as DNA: TGTGCCAGCAGTCTAGCGGGGGGATACACAGATACGCAGTATTTT.

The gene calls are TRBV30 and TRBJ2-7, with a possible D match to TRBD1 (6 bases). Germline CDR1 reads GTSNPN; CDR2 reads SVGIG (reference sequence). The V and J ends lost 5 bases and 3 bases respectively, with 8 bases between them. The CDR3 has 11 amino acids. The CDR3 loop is CAWQTGYEQYF. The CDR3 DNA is TGTGCCTGGCAGACAGGCTACGAGCAGTACTTC.

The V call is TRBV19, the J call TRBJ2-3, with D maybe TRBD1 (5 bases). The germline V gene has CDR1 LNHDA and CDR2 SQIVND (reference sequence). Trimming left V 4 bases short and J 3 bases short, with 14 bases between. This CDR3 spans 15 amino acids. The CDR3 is CASSNHLDRTDTQYF. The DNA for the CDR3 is TGTGCCAGTAGTAACCACCTCGACAGAACAGATACGCAGTATTTT.

The CDR3 protein is CASSLGQGSTYEQYF. The CDR3 DNA reads TGTGCCAGCAGCCTAGGACAGGGATCTACCTACGAGCAGTACTTC. V and J are TRBV11-2 and TRBJ2-7; 8 bases align to TRBD1. Germline CDR1 is SGHAT and CDR2 is FQNNGV. The junction had 8 bases not matched to a gene; V was cut back by 5 bases and J by 2 bases. The CDR3 is made up of 15 amino acids.

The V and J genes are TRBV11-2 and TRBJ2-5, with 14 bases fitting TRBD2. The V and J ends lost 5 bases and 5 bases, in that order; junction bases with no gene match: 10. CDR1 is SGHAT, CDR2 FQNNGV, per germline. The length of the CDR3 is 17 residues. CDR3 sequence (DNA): TGTGCCAGCAGCACCTGGACTAGCGGGGGGCCCGAGGAGACCCAGTACTTC. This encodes CASSTWTSGGPEETQYF.

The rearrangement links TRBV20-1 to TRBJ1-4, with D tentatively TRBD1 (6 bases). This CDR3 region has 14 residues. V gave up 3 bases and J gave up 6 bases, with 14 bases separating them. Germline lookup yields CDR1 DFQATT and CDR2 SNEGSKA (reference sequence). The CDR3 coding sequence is TGCAGTGCTAGTAGGGGGGGCAGGGATGAAAAACTGTTTTTT. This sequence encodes CSASRGGRDEKLFF.

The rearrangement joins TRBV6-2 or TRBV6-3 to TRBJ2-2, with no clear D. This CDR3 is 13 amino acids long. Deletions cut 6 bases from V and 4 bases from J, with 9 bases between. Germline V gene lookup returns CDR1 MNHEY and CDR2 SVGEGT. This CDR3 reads CASSQPSTGELFF. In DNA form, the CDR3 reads TGTGCCAGCAGCCAACCCAGCACCGGGGAGCTGTTTTTT.

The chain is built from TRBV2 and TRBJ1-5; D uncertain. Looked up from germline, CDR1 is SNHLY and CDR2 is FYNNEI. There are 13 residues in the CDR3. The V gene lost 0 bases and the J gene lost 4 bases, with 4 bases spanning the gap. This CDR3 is CASSEAGNQPQHF. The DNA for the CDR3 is TGTGCCAGCAGTGAAGCGGGGAATCAGCCCCAGCATTTT.

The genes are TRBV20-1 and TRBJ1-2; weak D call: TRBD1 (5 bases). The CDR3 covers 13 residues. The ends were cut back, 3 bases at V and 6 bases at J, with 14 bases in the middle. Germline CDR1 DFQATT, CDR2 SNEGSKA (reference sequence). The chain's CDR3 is CSASQTVNDGYTF. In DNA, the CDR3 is TGCAGTGCTAGTCAGACAGTGAACGATGGCTACACCTTC.

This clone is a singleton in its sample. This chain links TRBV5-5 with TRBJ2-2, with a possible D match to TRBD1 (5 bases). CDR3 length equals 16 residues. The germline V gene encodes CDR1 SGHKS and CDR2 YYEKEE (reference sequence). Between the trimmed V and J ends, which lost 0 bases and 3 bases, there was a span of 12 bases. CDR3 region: CASSLVMDTYTGELFF. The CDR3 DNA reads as TGTGCCAGCAGCTTGGTTATGGACACTTACACCGGGGAGCTGTTTTTT.

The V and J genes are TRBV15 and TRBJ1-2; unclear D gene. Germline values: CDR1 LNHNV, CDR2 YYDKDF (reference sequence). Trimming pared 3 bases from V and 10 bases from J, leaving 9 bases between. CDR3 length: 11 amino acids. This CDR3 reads CATSSGVSYTF. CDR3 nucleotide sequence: TGTGCCACCAGCAGTGGAGTATCCTACACCTTC.

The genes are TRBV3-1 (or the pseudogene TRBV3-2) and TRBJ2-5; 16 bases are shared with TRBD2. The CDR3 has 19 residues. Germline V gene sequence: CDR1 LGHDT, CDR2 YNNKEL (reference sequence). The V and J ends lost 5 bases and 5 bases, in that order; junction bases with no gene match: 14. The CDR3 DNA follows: TGTGCCAGCAGCTCACCATACCCGGGACTAGCGGGGGGGCTTGAGACCCAGTACTTC. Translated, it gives CASSSPYPGLAGGLETQYF.

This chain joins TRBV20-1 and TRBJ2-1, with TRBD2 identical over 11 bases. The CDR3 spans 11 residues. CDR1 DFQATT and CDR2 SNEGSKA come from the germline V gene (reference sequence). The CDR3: CRGTSGNEQFF. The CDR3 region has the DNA TGCAGGGGGACTAGCGGTAATGAGCAGTTCTTC.